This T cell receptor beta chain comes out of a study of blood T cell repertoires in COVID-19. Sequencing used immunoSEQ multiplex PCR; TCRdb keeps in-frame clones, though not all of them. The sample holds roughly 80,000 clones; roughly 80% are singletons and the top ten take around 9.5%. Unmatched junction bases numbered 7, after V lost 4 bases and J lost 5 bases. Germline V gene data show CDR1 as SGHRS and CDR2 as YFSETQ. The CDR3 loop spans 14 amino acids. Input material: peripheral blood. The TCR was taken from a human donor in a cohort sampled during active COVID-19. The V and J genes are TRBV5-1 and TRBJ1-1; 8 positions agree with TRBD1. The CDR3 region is CASSRTGRETEAFF. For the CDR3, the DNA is TGCGCCAGCAGCCGGACAGGGCGGGAAACTGAAGCTTTCTTT.